This entry lists 22 T cell receptor beta chains sequenced from one sample in a study of T cell changes during pregnancy in multiple sclerosis. Clones were read by immunoSEQ multiplex PCR, and TCRdb kept only the in-frame ones, dropping some. The sample holds 70,000 to 100,000 clones; roughly 93% are singletons and the top ten take roughly 1%. Material: peripheral blood, obtained in the first trimester of pregnancy. These receptors came from a female donor with multiple sclerosis, enrolled in a pregnancy study.

The V gene is TRBV5-4, the J gene TRBJ2-2; 7 bases match TRBD2. J was trimmed by 0 bases and V by 5 bases; bases with no gene match: 13. Germline lookup yields CDR1 SGHNT and CDR2 YYREEE (reference sequence). CDR3 length: 18 amino acids. CDR3 loop: CASSRDRSRGANTGELFF. The CDR3 bases are TGTGCCAGCAGTAGGGACCGCTCACGGGGGGCGAACACCGGGGAGCTGTTTTTT.

This clone was seen a handful of times. CDR3 in amino acids: CASSLRTGGVETQYF. The CDR3 coding sequence is TGTGCCAGCAGCCTACGGACAGGGGGCGTGGAGACCCAGTACTTC. This chain joins TRBV14 and TRBJ2-5, with 11 bases aligning to TRBD1. The germline V gene encodes CDR1 SGHDN and CDR2 FVKESK. Trimming at V came to 4 bases and at J to 5 bases, leaving 6 bases not matched to a gene. This CDR3 is 15 amino acids long.

The chain recombines TRBV2 with TRBJ2-5; 7 nucleotides line up with TRBD2. J gave up 2 bases and V 6 bases, and 18 bases lay outside the gene matches. Per the germline V gene, CDR1 is SNHLY and CDR2 is FYNNEI. The CDR3 contains 18 residues. This CDR3 is CASRRPLRGSGEQETQYF. The DNA of the CDR3 is TGTGCCAGCAGGCGCCCTCTGCGGGGAAGCGGGGAGCAAGAGACCCAGTACTTC.

This chain links TRBV5-1 with TRBJ2-7, with 9 bases identical to TRBD1. The CDR3 has 14 amino acids. Germline assignment: CDR1 SGHRS and CDR2 YFSETQ. V lost 4 bases and J lost 3; bases outside the gene matches: 5. The CDR3 reads CASSADRGDYEQYF. The DNA for the CDR3 is TGCGCCAGCAGCGCGGACAGGGGTGACTACGAGCAGTACTTC.

The chain uses TRBV7-3 and TRBJ2-7; 8 nucleotides line up with TRBD1. This CDR3 has 15 residues. Germline values: CDR1 SGHTA, CDR2 FQGTGA. V lost 2 bases and J lost 6; bases outside the gene matches: 9. The CDR3 coding sequence is TGTGCCAGCAGCTTATCTGGGAGACAGGGGTTCGAGCAGTACTTC. Translating it yields CASSLSGRQGFEQYF.

The DNA for the CDR3 is TGTGCCAGCAGTAGTCTTCCAGTGACAGATACGCAGTATTTT. It encodes CASSSLPVTDTQYF. The rearrangement links TRBV27 to TRBJ2-3; D is ambiguous. The germline gives CDR1 MNHEY, CDR2 SMNVEV (reference sequence). The CDR3 consists of 14 residues. Trimming removed 5 bases at V and 3 bases at J, with 12 bases between.

This sequence joins TRBV5-8 and TRBJ2-7; 14 bases agree with TRBD2. Germline values: CDR1 SGHTS, CDR2 YDEGEE. The CDR3 has 14 residues. After removal of 4 bases from V and 5 bases from J, the junction contained 2 bases not matched to a gene. Here the CDR3 reads CASSLGLAGDEQYF. CDR3 DNA: TGTGCCAGCAGCCTGGGACTAGCGGGAGACGAGCAGTACTTC.

The chain uses TRBV28 and TRBJ2-7, with D perhaps TRBD1 (6 bases). Trimming took 2 bases from V and 7 from J, leaving 12 bases between them. CDR1 MDHEN and CDR2 SYDVKM come from the germline V gene. The CDR3 spans 13 residues. As DNA, the CDR3 is TGTGCCAGCAGTTTAGGGACACCGAGGGAGCAGTACTTC. Encoded protein: CASSLGTPREQYF. Full variable domain (missing parts from reference TRBV28 and TRBJ2-7): DVKVTQSSRYLVKRTGEKVFLECVQDMDHENMFWYRQDPGLGLRLIYFSYDVKMKEKGDIPEGYSVSREKKERFSLILESASTNQTSMYLCASSLGTPREQYFGPGTRLTVT.

This chain joins TRBV19 and TRBJ1-1; the match to TRBD1 covers 12 bases. This CDR3 contains 15 residues. Germline V lookup: CDR1 LNHDA, CDR2 SQIVND (reference sequence). Losses at the gene ends were 3 bases for V and 2 bases for J; bases not matched to a gene: 1. The CDR3 sequence: CASSMGTGGNTEAFF. Here the CDR3 DNA reads TGTGCCAGTAGTATGGGGACAGGGGGCAACACTGAAGCTTTCTTT.

V usage is TRBV6-5 and J usage is TRBJ2-3; D not certain. The CDR3 consists of 12 residues. CDR1 is MNHEY and CDR2 is SVGAGI in the germline V gene. Trimming pared 5 bases from V and 8 bases from J, leaving 11 bases between. As DNA, the CDR3 is TGTGCCAGCAGTCCCAGCCCGGGTACGCAGTATTTT. Translated, it gives CASSPSPGTQYF.

This chain connects TRBV11-1 to TRBJ2-7; a possible D gene is TRBD2 (5 bases). Germline CDR1 reads SGHAT; CDR2 reads FQDESV (reference sequence). The CDR3 spans 14 residues. Deletions cut 5 bases from V and 1 base from J, with 12 bases between. CDR3 in DNA: TGTGCCAGCAGCGGGAGCGGACGGTCCTACGAGCAGTACTTC. Its protein product is CASSGSGRSYEQYF. Together with reference TRBV11-1 and TRBJ2-7, the CDR3 gives the full variable domain: EAEVAQSPRYKITEKSQAVAFWCDPISGHATLYWYRQILGQGPELLVQFQDESVVDDSQLPKDRFSAERLKGVDSTLKIQPAELGDSAMYLCASSGSGRSYEQYFGPGTRLTVT.

The chain employs TRBV29-1 and TRBJ2-3, with D possibly TRBD2 on 7 matching bases. Germline CDR1 and CDR2: SQVTM and ANQGSEA. V dropped 8 bases and J dropped 0 bases, with 15 bases sitting between them. The CDR3 is 14 amino acids. CDR3 in amino acids: CSSSGGLSTDTQYF. The CDR3 DNA follows: TGCAGCTCCTCCGGGGGGCTAAGCACAGATACGCAGTATTTT.

The chain recombines TRBV5-4 with TRBJ2-7; no clear D gene. The germline V gene has CDR1 SGHNT and CDR2 YYREEE (reference sequence). Between the trimmed V and J ends, which lost 5 bases and 1 base, there was a span of 10 bases. The CDR3 consists of 13 residues. CDR3 sequence reads: CASSWARSYEQYF. The CDR3 DNA is TGTGCCAGCAGTTGGGCGAGATCCTACGAGCAGTACTTC.

The chain combines TRBV5-1 with TRBJ2-3; 7 nucleotides agree with TRBD1. With 0 bases clipped from V and 4 bases from J, the junction kept 2 bases outside the gene matches. CDR3 length equals 14 residues. Germline CDR1 SGHRS, CDR2 YFSETQ. In DNA, the CDR3 is TGCGCCAGCAGCTTGGGGGACAGATCAGATACGCAGTATTTT. Encoded protein: CASSLGDRSDTQYF.

The gene calls are TRBV7-3 and TRBJ2-5; TRBD2 aligns across 11 bases. The CDR3 consists of 17 residues. The germline CDR1 and CDR2 sequences are SGHTA and FQGTGA. V lost 5 bases and J lost 3; bases outside the gene matches: 11. CDR3 loop: CASSPGERLAGKETQYF. The CDR3 bases are TGTGCCAGCAGCCCAGGGGAACGACTAGCGGGAAAAGAGACCCAGTACTTC.

The rearrangement links TRBV6-1 to TRBJ2-7, with D unresolved. Trimming took off 0 bases at V and 4 bases at J, with 13 bases between the two ends. The CDR3 extends over 15 amino acids. CDR1 MNHNS and CDR2 SASEGT come from the germline V gene. The CDR3: CASSEAPSSGYEQYF. The CDR3 region has the DNA TGTGCCAGCAGTGAAGCGCCTTCGTCCGGTTACGAGCAGTACTTC.

This chain joins TRBV5-1 and TRBJ2-7; no firm D call. The CDR3 contains 16 residues. Germline V gene sequence: CDR1 SGHRS, CDR2 YFSETQ. The germline V and J ends were trimmed by 0 bases and 0 bases, with 13 bases remaining between them. The CDR3 sequence: CASSLGGSVGSYEQYF. The CDR3 DNA follows: TGCGCCAGCAGCTTGGGTGGCAGCGTCGGCTCCTACGAGCAGTACTTC. The full variable domain, with the rest looked up from reference TRBV5-1 and TRBJ2-7, is KAGVTQTPRYLIKTRGQQVTLSCSPISGHRSVSWYQQTPGQGLQFLFEYFSETQRNKGNFPGRFSGRQFSNSRSEMNVSTLELGDSALYLCASSLGGSVGSYEQYFGPGTRLTVT.

Here the CDR3 reads CASSEGDSNEKLFF. The DNA for the CDR3 is TGTGCCAGCAGTGAAGGGGACTCCAATGAAAAACTGTTTTTT. The chain links TRBV2 to TRBJ1-4; perhaps TRBD1 as D (5 bases). CDR1 and CDR2 from the germline V gene are SNHLY and FYNNEI. The CDR3 contains 14 residues. V gave up 1 base and J gave up 5 bases, with 8 bases separating them.

This clone appeared a few times. The chain carries TRBV5-1 and TRBJ1-1; 8 bases fit TRBD1. The trim removed 8 bases at V and 1 base at J, leaving 7 bases unmatched. Germline CDR1 reads SGHRS; CDR2 reads YFSETQ. The CDR3 runs 14 residues. The CDR3 spells CASNTGTGNTEAFF. Here the CDR3 DNA reads TGCGCCAGTAATACCGGGACAGGGAACACTGAAGCTTTCTTT. The variable domain in full, with the rest retrieved from reference TRBV5-1 and TRBJ1-1, is KAGVTQTPRYLIKTRGQQVTLSCSPISGHRSVSWYQQTPGQGLQFLFEYFSETQRNKGNFPGRFSGRQFSNSRSEMNVSTLELGDSALYLCASNTGTGNTEAFFGQGTRLTVV.

This clone was recorded only once. V and J are TRBV7-8 and TRBJ1-1; possibly TRBD1 for D (5 bases). With 5 bases removed from V and 7 bases from J, the gap between germline ends came to 14 bases. In germline, CDR1 is SGHVS, CDR2 FQNEAQ. The CDR3 has 13 amino acids. As DNA, the CDR3 is TGTGCCAGCAGCCCTAGGACAAGCCTTGAAGCTTTCTTT. This codes for CASSPRTSLEAFF. Full variable domain (rest looked up from reference TRBV7-8 and TRBJ1-1): GAGVSQSPRYKVAKRGQDVALRCDPISGHVSLFWYQQALGQGPEFLTYFQNEAQLDKSGLPSDRFFAERPEGSVSTLKIQRTQQEDSAVYLCASSPRTSLEAFFGQGTRLTVV.

The chain couples TRBV10-1 to TRBJ2-3, with a weak D call TRBD2 (5 bases). This CDR3 is built from 16 residues. Germline V CDR1 and CDR2: WNHNN, SYGVQD (reference sequence). Trimming took 3 bases from V and 4 from J, leaving 17 bases between them. The CDR3 reads CASSERTPHRADTQYF. The CDR3 DNA reads as TGCGCCAGCAGTGAACGGACTCCCCATAGAGCAGATACGCAGTATTTT.

The gene calls are TRBV13 and TRBJ1-2, with 10 bases identical to TRBD1. Germline trimming cut 4 bases from V and 7 bases from J; bases unmatched to any gene: 9. Germline loops: CDR1 PRHDT, CDR2 FYEKMQ (reference sequence). CDR3 length: 15 amino acids. The CDR3 loop reads CASSSTGQGVLGYTF. The CDR3 coding sequence is TGTGCCAGCAGCTCAACTGGACAGGGGGTTCTTGGCTACACCTTC.